This TCR beta chain was identified in a study of T cells after yellow fever vaccination. Whole-study findings and limits: It was a weaker secondary response, yet one that peaked faster, at day 5 versus 15.

Germline assignment: CDR1 KGHSH and CDR2 LQKENI. The CDR3 covers 14 residues. This clonotype has ten or more counts. As yet, its antigen is unknown. One end of the junction does not line up with germline, which may come from a read error. A single record per CDR3 protein comes from TCRdb applying MiXCR to the 5' RACE reads. The data show a few hundred thousand distinct CDR3 sequences, approximately 3.5% seen once. The source is a man aged 18 to 29 who received the YFV17D yellow fever vaccine. The sequencing used PBMCs, collected 15 days after the yellow fever booster vaccination. This chain joins TRBV18 and TRBJ1-2; weak D call: TRBD1 (5 bases). The CDR3 reads CASSPSGTNYGYTF. The CDR3, as DNA: TGTGCCAGCTCACCCTCTGGGACTAACTACGGCTACACCTTC.